These T cell receptor beta chains were read from a single sample in a study of vaccination and CD4 T cells after COVID-19. For these TCRs, the target antigens are not known. TCRdb reanalysed the PCR reads using MiXCR and keeps one entry per CDR3 protein. The table lists almost 15,000 distinct CDR3 sequences, 53% of them singletons. Sample: CD4+ T cells from blood, cultured in vitro, taken before SARS-CoV-2 vaccination. Source of these receptors: a human donor who had recovered from COVID-19. The CDR3 runs from the conserved cysteine through the conserved F or W. The D gene is left open where the match is weak. Clone size is not always given. Where it is, it says once, few, many or a class for expanded clones.

J gene,CDR3 length,clone size,V gene,D gene,CDR3 DNA,CDR3 protein
TRBJ1-5,14,-,TRBV10-2,TRBD1,TGCGCCAGCAGTGAGAGACAGGGCGGCCAGCCCCAGCATTTT,CASSERQGGQPQHF
TRBJ1-5,14,few,TRBV7-2,TRBD1,TGTGCCACCTCGACAGGGCTTAGCAATCAGCCCCAGCATTTT,CATSTGLSNQPQHF
TRBJ2-7,17,-,TRBV24-1,-,TGTGCCACCAGTGATCCCCCCCCTGGGGCTTTCTCCTACGAGCAGTACTTC,CATSDPPPGAFSYEQYF
TRBJ2-3,15,-,TRBV20-1,-,TGCAGTGCTAGGCCTAGCGCTCATAGCACAGATACGCAGTATTTT,CSARPSAHSTDTQYF
TRBJ1-5,14,-,TRBV18,-,TGTGCCAGCTCACCAAGCGAGGGGAATCAGCCCCAGCATTTT,CASSPSEGNQPQHF
TRBJ1-3,17,few,TRBV20-1,TRBD1,TGCAGTGCTAGACCACCGGGACAGGGGATCTCTGGAAACACCATATATTTT,CSARPPGQGISGNTIYF
TRBJ2-7,15,-,TRBV6-1,-,TGTGCCAGCAGTGACGGGCCCCGAGGCTCCTACGAGCAGTACTTC,CASSDGPRGSYEQYF
TRBJ2-5,14,few,TRBV20-1,TRBD2,TGCAGTGCTAGAACCGGGAGGGCCCGGGAGACCCAGTACTTC,CSARTGRARETQYF
TRBJ1-2,12,-,TRBV6-2/TRBV6-3,TRBD1,TGTGCCAGCACCGACAGGGGGTATGGCTACACCTTC,CASTDRGYGYTF
TRBJ2-2,13,-,TRBV21-1,-,TGTGCCAGCAGCGCATTATACACCGGGGAGCTGTTTTTT,CASSALYTGELFF
TRBJ2-7,13,-,TRBV6-5,-,TGTGCCAGCAGTTATTCCCCTTCGAGTTCGCAGTACTTC,CASSYSPSSSQYF
TRBJ2-1,15,-,TRBV5-1,-,TGCGCCAGCAGCTCCACTAGTACCTCCTACAATGAGCAGTTCTTC,CASSSTSTSYNEQFF
TRBJ1-3,12,-,TRBV7-2,-,TGTGCCAGCAGGGGAGCAGGGTCCACCATATATTTT,CASRGAGSTIYF
TRBJ2-6,18,-,TRBV7-9,-,TGTGCCAGCAGCCGATGGCTCAGGTATGACTCTGGGGCCAACGTCCTGACTTTC,CASSRWLRYDSGANVLTF
TRBJ2-7,11,-,TRBV5-1,-,TGCGCCAGCAGCTTGGAGGCAGAGCAGTACTTC,CASSLEAEQYF
TRBJ2-5,13,-,TRBV20-1,-,TGCAGTGCTAGTGGGGGGGCCGAGGAGACCCAGTACTTC,CSASGGAEETQYF
TRBJ2-5,14,few,TRBV5-4,-,TGTGCCAGCAGCTTGGACCCTGATCAAGAGACCCAGTACTTC,CASSLDPDQETQYF
TRBJ2-5,12,few,TRBV20-1,-,TGCAGGATGACTGGAGGGGTCGAGACCCAGTACTTC,CRMTGGVETQYF
TRBJ1-2,13,-,TRBV6-5,-,TGTGCCAGCAGTTACGGGTCAGACTATGGCTACACCTTC,CASSYGSDYGYTF
TRBJ2-7,15,-,TRBV7-8,-,TGTGCCAGCAGCTCCACCCAGACAACGGCCCACGAGCAGTACTTC,CASSSTQTTAHEQYF
TRBJ1-1,14,few,TRBV6-1,-,TGTGCCAGCACCGACCCGGCTCCCCCAGGTGAAGCTTTCTTT,CASTDPAPPGEAFF
TRBJ1-1,13,few,TRBV20-1,-,TGCAGTGCTAGAGATCCGGGGGACACTGAAGCTTTCTTT,CSARDPGDTEAFF
TRBJ1-2,14,-,TRBV7-8,-,TGTGCCAGCAGCTTATCTCAGGGCTTCTATGGCTACACCTTC,CASSLSQGFYGYTF
TRBJ1-4,16,few,TRBV15,-,TGTGCCACCAGCAGAGATGGGTCGGGGGCCTCTGAAAAACTGTTTTTT,CATSRDGSGASEKLFF
TRBJ1-5,13,few,TRBV2,-,TGTGCCAGCAGGGAGGCCGACTGGATGCCCCAGCATTTT,CASREADWMPQHF
TRBJ1-6,14,few,TRBV7-9,-,TGTGCCAGCAGCCCACCCGGGTTTAATTCACCCCTCCACTTT,CASSPPGFNSPLHF